This T cell receptor (beta chain) was obtained from a study of blood T cell repertoires in COVID-19. Study overall: Samples taken during acute and convalescent COVID-19 were collected in the United States, Italy and Spain. Nucleic acid was either cDNA or gDNA, and it came from T cells, B-cell-depleted T cells, or PBMCs.

In the source study's methods: Estimation of nucleated cell counts relied on the amplification of reference gene primers. Repertoires were generated with immunoSEQ multiplex PCR, while TCRdb's copy carries only in-frame clones and drops some. V, J and clone size derive from that table, while D and trimming were established from the DNA sequence. The sample contains around 36,000 clones, around 80% of which appear only once. With V trimmed by 4 bases and J by 4 bases, 5 bases remained unmatched. Germline V CDR1 and CDR2: MNHEY, SMNVEV (reference sequence). This CDR3 has 15 residues. V usage is TRBV27 and J usage is TRBJ2-2; 8 bases fit TRBD1. Sequenced: peripheral blood. The sequence came from a man older than 75 with active or convalescent COVID-19. The CDR3 loop reads CASSSLTGVTGELFF. The DNA of the CDR3 is TGTGCCAGCAGTTCCCTGACAGGGGTCACCGGGGAGCTGTTTTTT.